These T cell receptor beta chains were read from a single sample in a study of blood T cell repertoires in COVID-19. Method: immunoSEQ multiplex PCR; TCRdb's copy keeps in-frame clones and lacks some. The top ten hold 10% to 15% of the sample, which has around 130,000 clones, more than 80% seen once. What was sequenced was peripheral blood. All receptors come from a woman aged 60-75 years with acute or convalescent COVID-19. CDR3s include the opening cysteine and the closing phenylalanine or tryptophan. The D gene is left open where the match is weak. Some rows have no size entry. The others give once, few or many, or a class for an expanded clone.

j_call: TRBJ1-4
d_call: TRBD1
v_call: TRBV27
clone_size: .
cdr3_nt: TGTGCCAGCTTCCAAAACCGGGACAGGGGTCCTAATGAAAAACTGTTTTTT
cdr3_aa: CASFQNRDRGPNEKLFF

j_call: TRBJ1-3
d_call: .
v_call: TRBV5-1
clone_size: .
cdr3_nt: TGCGCCAGCAGCCCCGGTGGCTCTGGAAACACCATATATTTT
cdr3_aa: CASSPGGSGNTIYF

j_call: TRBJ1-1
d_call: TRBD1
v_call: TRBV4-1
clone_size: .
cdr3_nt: TGCGCCAGCAGCCAAAAAGGGACAGGGGGCTTGAACACTGAAGCTTTCTTT
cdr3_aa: CASSQKGTGGLNTEAFF

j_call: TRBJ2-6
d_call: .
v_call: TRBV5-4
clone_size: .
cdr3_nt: TGTGCCAGCAGCTTCAGCTCTGGGGCCAACGTCCTGACTTTC
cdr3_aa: CASSFSSGANVLTF

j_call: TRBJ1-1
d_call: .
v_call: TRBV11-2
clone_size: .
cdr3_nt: TGTGCCAGCAGCCTAATCCGCTTTGGTGAAGCTTTCTTT
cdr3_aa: CASSLIRFGEAFF

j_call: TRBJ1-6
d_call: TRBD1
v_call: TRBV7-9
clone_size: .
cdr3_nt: TGTGCCAGCAGCTTAGGGGACAGGGAATCACCCCTCCACTTT
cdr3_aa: CASSLGDRESPLHF

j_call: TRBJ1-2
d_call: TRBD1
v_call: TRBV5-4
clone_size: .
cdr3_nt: TGTGCCAGCAGACGAGGGGGCTCCTATGGCTACACCTTC
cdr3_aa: CASRRGGSYGYTF

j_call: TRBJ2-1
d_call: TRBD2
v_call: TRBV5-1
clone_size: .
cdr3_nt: TGCGCCCGCAGCTTGGGCGGGGGGGCCTTCAATGAGCAGTTCTTC
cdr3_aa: CARSLGGGAFNEQFF

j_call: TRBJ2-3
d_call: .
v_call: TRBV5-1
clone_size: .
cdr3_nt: TGCGCCAGCAGCTCTAGGGGGGGAGACACAGATACGCAGTATTTT
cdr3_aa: CASSSRGGDTDTQYF

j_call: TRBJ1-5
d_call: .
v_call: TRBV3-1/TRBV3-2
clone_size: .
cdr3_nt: TGTGCCAGCAGCCAAGGTACGGGAGTCGGTCAGCCCCAGCATTTT
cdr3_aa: CASSQGTGVGQPQHF

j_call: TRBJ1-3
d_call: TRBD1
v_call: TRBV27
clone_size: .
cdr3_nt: TGTGCCAGCAGTTCCGCCGACAGGGCCCAATCGGGATGGGCACGAAGCGATCGAAACACCATATATTTT
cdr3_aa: CASSSADRAQSGWARSDRNTIYF

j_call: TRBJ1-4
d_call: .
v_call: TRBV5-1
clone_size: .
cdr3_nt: TGCGCCAGCAGCTCCGGGACACCAGATAGGGGTGAAAAACTGTTTTTT
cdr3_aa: CASSSGTPDRGEKLFF

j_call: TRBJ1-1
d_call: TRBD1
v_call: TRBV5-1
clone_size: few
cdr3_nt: TGCGCCAGCAGCTCGACAGGGGCGGACACTGAAGCTTTCTTT
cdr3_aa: CASSSTGADTEAFF

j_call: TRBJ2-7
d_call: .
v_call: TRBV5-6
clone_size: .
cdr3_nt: TGTGCCAGCAGCTTGAGGGGTCGGGAGGAGCAGTACTTC
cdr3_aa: CASSLRGREEQYF

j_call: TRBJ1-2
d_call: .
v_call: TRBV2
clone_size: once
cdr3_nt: TGTGCCAGCAGTGTTACAATTCGGGGTTATAGGACGAATGGCTACACCTTC
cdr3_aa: CASSVTIRGYRTNGYTF

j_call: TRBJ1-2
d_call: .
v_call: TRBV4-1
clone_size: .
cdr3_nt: TGCGCCAGCAGCCAAGAATCTGTTTATGGCTACACCTTC
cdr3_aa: CASSQESVYGYTF

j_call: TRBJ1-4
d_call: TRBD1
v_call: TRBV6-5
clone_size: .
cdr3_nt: TGTGCCAGCAGTTACCTACAGGGGGCGGGTGAAAAACTGTTTTTT
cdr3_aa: CASSYLQGAGEKLFF

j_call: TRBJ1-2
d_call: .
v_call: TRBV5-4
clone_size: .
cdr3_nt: TGTGCCAGCAGAACCGACTTCCAGGGATATGGCTACACCTTC
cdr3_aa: CASRTDFQGYGYTF

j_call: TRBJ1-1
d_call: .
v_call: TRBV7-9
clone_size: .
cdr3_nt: TGTGCCAGCAGGGATACAGGGAGTAGCACTGAAGCTTTCTTT
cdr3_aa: CASRDTGSSTEAFF

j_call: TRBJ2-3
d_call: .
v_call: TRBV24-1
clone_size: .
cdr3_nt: TGTGCCACCAGTGATCCTGGAGCAGATACGCAGTATTTT
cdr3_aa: CATSDPGADTQYF

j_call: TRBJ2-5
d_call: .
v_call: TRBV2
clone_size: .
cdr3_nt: TGTGCCAGCAGTTTGGGGGGGCCTCCAGAGACCCAGTACTTC
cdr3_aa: CASSLGGPPETQYF

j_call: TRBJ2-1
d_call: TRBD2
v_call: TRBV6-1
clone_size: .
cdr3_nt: TGTGCCAGCAGTGAAGTTGAAGGGCTGAGCGGGATCTTC
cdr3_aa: CASSEVEGLSGIF

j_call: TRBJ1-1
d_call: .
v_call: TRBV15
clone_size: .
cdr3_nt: TGTGCCACCAGCAGAGCGGGGAACACTGAAGCTTTCTTT
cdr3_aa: CATSRAGNTEAFF

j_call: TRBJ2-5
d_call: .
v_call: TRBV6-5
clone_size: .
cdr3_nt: TGTGCCAGCAGTTACAGAAGGACTAACTCTCAGAGGACCCAGTACTTC
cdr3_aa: CASSYRRTNSQRTQYF

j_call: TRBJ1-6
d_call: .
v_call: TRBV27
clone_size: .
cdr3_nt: TGTGCCAGCAGTTGGTCCCAGGGCGGTTCACCCCTCCACTTT
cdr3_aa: CASSWSQGGSPLHF

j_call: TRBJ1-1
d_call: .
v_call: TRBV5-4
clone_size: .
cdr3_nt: TGTGCCAGCAGTGGACAGATGAGCACTGAAGCTTTCTTT
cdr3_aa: CASSGQMSTEAFF

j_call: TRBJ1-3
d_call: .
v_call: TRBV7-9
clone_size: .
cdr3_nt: TGTGCCAGCAGCGACAGGACGAGCTCTGGAAACACCATATATTTT
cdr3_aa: CASSDRTSSGNTIYF

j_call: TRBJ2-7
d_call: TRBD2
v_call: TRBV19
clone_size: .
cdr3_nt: TGTGCCAGTAGTCCTAGCGGGGGAAGGTACGAGCAGTACTTC
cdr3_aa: CASSPSGGRYEQYF

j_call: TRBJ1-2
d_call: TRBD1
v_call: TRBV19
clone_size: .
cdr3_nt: TGTGCCAGTAGCCCCCGGGACAGGGGGCGGGAGGACTATGGCTACACCTTC
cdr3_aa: CASSPRDRGREDYGYTF

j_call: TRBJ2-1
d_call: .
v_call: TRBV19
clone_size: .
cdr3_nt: TGTGCCAGTAGCCTCACCCTCGGCTCCTACAATGAGCAGTTCTTC
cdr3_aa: CASSLTLGSYNEQFF

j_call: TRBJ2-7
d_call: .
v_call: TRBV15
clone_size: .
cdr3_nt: TGTGCCACCAGCAGAGAACATCTTGCCTACGAGCAGTACTTC
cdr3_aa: CATSREHLAYEQYF

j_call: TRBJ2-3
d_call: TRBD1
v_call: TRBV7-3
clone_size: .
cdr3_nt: TGTGCCAGCAGCCTTCGACAGGGTTTAAAGTATTTT
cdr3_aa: CASSLRQGLKYF

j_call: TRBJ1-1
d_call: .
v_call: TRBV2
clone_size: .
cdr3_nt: TGTGCCAGCAGTGAAGTGTCAGGGAAAGCTTTCTTT
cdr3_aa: CASSEVSGKAFF

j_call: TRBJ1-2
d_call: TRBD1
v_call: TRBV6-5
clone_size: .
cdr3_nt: TGTGCCAGCACCCTAGGACAGGGTAAAGGGGGCTACACCTTC
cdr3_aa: CASTLGQGKGGYTF

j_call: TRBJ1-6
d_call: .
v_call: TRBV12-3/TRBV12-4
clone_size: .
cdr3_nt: TGTGCCAGCAGCTGGGGCCCGGGAGGACTCCACTTT
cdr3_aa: CASSWGPGGLHF

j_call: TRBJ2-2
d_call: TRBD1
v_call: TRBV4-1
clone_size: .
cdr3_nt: TGCGCCAGCAGCCAAGATGACAGGGGTTATAACACCGGGGAGCTGTTTTTT
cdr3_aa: CASSQDDRGYNTGELFF

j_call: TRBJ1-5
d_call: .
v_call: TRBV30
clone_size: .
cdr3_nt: TGTGCCTGGAGTAGCATAGATAGCAATCAGCCCCAGCATTTT
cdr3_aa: CAWSSIDSNQPQHF

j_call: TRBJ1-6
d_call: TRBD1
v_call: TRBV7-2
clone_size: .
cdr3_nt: TGTGCCAGCAGCTTGGGACAGTATCGGTCCTATAATTCACCCCTCCACTTT
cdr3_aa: CASSLGQYRSYNSPLHF

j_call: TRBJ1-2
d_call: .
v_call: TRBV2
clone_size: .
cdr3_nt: TGTGCCAGCAGTGACAGGGGCGTAGCTGGCTACACCTTC
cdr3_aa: CASSDRGVAGYTF

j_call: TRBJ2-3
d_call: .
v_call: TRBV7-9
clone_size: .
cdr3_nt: TGTGCCAGCAGCTTCACACAGGGTGAGGATACGCAGTATTTT
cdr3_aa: CASSFTQGEDTQYF

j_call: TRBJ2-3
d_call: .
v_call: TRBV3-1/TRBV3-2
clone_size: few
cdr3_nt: TGTGCCAGCAGCCAAGATGACAGACAAACGCAGTATTTT
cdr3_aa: CASSQDDRQTQYF

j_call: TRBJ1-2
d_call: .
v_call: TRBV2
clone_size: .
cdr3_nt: TGTGCCAGCAGTGAAGTAGGTCCCTCGGGCTATGGCTACACCTTC
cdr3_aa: CASSEVGPSGYGYTF

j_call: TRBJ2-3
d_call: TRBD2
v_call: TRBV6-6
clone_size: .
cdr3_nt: TGTGCCAGCAGCCAAGATATAGCGGGGGGCACAGATACGCAGTATTTT
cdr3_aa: CASSQDIAGGTDTQYF

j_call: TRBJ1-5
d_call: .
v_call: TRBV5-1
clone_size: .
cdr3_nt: TGCGCCAGCAGCGCCCAGGGCGGCAATCAGCCCCAGCATTTT
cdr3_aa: CASSAQGGNQPQHF

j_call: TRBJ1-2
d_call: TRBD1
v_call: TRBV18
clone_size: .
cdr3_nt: TGTGCCAGCTCACCACGGTCGGAGGGGGCAGGTGGCTACACCTTC
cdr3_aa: CASSPRSEGAGGYTF